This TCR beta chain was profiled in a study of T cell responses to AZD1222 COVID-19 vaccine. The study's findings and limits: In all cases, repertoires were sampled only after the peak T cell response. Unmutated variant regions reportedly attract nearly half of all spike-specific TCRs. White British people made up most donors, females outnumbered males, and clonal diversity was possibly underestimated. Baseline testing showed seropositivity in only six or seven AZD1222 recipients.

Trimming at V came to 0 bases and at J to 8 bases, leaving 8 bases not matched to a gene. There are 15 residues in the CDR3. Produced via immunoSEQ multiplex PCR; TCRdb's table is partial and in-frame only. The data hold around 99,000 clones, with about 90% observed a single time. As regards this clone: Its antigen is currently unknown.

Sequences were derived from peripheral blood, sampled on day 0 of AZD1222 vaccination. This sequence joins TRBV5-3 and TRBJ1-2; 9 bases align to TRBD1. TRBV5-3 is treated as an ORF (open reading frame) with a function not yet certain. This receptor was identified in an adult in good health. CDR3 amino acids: CARSLELGQGDGYTF. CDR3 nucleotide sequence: TGTGCCAGAAGCTTGGAGCTGGGACAGGGCGACGGCTACACCTTC.